Sequencing of this TCR beta chain was carried out in a study of identical twins. Broader study findings: Analyses based on zero insertions could be partly confounded by invariant MAIT and iNKT cells. Cord blood's abundant beta clonotypes had fewer insertions, unlike memory repertoires.

TCRdb reprocessed the 5' RACE reads via MiXCR and lists one record per CDR3 protein. The data show a few hundred thousand distinct CDR3 sequences, 10% to 15% seen once. The CDR3 length is 16 residues. Between the trimmed V and J ends, which lost 4 bases and 5 bases, there was a span of 21 bases. From germline, CDR1 is SQVTM and CDR2 ANQGSEA. About this clonotype itself: The antigen is undetermined.

These data were likewise used in another study, on yellow fever vaccine responses in identical twins. According to that study: Convergence reportedly seemed to mark part of the twins' vaccine T cell response, with personalization marking the rest.

The receptor comes from a woman younger than 30 in good health. The J gene is TRBJ2-1, the V gene TRBV29-1; perhaps TRBD1 as D (7 bases). Input material: memory (CD45RO+) T cells sorted from blood. CDR3 bases: TGCAGCGTTGGGGGGACTGGGACCAGGGGGGACAATGAGCAGTTCTTC. Residues: CSVGGTGTRGDNEQFF.